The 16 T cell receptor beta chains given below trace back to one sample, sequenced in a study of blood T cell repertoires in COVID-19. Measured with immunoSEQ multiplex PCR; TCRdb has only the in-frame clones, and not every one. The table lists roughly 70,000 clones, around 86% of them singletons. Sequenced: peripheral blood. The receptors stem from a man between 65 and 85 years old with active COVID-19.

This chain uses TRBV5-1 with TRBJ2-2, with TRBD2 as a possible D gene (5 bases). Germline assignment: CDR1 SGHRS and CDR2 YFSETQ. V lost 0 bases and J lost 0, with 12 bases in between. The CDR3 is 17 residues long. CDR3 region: CASSLVVGSPNTGELFF. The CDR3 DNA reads TGCGCCAGCAGCTTGGTTGTGGGGAGTCCGAACACCGGGGAGCTGTTTTTT.

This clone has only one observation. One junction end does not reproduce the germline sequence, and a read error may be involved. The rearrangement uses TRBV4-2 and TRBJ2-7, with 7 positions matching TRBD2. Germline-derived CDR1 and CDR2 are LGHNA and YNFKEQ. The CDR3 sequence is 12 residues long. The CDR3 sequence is CASSHGLGAPNF. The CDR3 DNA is TGTGCCAGCAGCCATGGACTAGGGGCCCCGAACTTC.

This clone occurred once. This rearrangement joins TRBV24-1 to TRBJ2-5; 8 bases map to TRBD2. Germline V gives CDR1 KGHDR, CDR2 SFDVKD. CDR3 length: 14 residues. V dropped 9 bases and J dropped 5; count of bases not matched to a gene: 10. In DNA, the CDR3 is TGTGCCACCGCGAATAGCGGGATTGGGGAGACCCAGTACTTC. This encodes CATANSGIGETQYF.

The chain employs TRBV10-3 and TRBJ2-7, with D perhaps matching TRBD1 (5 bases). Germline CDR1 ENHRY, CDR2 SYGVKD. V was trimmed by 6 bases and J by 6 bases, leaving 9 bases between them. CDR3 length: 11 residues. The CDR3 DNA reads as TGTGCCATCAGCTCGACAGTCGAGCAGTACTTC. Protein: CAISSTVEQYF.

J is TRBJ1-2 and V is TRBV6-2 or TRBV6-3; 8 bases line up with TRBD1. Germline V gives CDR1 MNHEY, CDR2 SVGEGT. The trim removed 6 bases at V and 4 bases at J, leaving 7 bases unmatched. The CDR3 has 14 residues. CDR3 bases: TGTGCCAGCAGCCCCAGCGACAGGGGCTATGGCTACACCTTC. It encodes CASSPSDRGYGYTF.

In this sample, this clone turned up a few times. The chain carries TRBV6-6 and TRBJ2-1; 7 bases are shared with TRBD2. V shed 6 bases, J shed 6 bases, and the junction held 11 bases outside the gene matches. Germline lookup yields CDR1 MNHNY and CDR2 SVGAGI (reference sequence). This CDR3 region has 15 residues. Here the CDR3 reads CASSLPPGTTNEQFF. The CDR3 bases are TGTGCCAGCAGCCTACCCCCCGGGACTACCAATGAGCAGTTCTTC.

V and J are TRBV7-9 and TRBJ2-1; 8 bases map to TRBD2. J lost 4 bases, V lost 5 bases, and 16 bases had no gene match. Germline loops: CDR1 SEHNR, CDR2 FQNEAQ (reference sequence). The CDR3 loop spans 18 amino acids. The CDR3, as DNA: TGTGCCAGCAGCCACTGGCTAGCGGGCACCCCGGGGTACAATGAGCAGTTCTTC. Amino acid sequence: CASSHWLAGTPGYNEQFF.

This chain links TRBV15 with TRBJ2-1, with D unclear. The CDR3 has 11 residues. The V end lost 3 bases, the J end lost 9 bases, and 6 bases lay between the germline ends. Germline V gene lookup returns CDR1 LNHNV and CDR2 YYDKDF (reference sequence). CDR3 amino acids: CATSSGGEQFF. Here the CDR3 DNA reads TGTGCCACCAGCAGCGGTGGTGAGCAGTTCTTC.

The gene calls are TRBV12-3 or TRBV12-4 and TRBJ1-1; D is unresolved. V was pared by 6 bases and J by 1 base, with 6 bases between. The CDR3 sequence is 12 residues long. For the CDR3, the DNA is TGTGCCAGCAGCCCCAGGAACACTGAAGCTTTCTTT. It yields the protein CASSPRNTEAFF.

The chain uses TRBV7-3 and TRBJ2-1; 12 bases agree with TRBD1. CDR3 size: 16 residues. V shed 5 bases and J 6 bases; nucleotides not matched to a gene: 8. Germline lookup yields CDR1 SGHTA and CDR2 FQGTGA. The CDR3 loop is CASSSRGQGAPNEQFF. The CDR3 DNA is TGTGCCAGCAGCAGCCGGGGACAGGGGGCCCCCAATGAGCAGTTCTTC.

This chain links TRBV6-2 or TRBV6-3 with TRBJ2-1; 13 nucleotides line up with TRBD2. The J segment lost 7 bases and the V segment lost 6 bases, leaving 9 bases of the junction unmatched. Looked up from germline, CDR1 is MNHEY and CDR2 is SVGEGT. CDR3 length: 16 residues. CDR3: CASSRLAGGLGNEQFF. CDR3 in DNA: TGTGCCAGCAGCAGACTAGCGGGGGGACTGGGGAATGAGCAGTTCTTC.

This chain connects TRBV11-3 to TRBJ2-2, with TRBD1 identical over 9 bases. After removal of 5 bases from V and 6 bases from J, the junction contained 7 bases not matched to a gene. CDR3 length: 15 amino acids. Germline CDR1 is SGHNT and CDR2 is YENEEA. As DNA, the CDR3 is TGTGCCAGCAGCACCAGACAGGGGGGACCCGGGGAGCTGTTTTTT. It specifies CASSTRQGGPGELFF.

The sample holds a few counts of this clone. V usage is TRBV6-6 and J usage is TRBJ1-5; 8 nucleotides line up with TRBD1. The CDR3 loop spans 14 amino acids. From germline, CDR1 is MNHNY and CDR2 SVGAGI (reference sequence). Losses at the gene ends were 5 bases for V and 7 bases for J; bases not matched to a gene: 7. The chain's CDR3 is CASSTRGQVQPQHF. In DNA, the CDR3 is TGTGCCAGCAGTACCCGGGGACAGGTCCAGCCCCAGCATTTT.

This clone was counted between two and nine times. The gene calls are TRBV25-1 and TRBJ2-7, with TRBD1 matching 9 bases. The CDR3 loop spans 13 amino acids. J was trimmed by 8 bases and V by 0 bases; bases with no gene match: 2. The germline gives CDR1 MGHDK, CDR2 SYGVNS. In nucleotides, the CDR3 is TGTGCCAGCAGTGAATACGGGACAGGGAAGCAGTACTTC. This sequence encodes CASSEYGTGKQYF.

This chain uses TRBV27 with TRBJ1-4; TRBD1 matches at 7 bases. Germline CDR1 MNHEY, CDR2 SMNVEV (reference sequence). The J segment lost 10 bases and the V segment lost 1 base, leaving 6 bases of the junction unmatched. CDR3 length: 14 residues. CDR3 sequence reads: CASSLYPQGGKLFF. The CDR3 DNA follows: TGTGCCAGCAGTTTATATCCCCAGGGGGGAAAACTGTTTTTT.

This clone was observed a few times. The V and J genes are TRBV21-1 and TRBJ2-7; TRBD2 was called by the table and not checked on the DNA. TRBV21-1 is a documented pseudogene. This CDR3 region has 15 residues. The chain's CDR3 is CASSASGRVGYEQYF. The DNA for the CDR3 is TGTGCCAGCAGCGCCAGCGGGCGAGTAGGCTACGAGCAGTACTTC.